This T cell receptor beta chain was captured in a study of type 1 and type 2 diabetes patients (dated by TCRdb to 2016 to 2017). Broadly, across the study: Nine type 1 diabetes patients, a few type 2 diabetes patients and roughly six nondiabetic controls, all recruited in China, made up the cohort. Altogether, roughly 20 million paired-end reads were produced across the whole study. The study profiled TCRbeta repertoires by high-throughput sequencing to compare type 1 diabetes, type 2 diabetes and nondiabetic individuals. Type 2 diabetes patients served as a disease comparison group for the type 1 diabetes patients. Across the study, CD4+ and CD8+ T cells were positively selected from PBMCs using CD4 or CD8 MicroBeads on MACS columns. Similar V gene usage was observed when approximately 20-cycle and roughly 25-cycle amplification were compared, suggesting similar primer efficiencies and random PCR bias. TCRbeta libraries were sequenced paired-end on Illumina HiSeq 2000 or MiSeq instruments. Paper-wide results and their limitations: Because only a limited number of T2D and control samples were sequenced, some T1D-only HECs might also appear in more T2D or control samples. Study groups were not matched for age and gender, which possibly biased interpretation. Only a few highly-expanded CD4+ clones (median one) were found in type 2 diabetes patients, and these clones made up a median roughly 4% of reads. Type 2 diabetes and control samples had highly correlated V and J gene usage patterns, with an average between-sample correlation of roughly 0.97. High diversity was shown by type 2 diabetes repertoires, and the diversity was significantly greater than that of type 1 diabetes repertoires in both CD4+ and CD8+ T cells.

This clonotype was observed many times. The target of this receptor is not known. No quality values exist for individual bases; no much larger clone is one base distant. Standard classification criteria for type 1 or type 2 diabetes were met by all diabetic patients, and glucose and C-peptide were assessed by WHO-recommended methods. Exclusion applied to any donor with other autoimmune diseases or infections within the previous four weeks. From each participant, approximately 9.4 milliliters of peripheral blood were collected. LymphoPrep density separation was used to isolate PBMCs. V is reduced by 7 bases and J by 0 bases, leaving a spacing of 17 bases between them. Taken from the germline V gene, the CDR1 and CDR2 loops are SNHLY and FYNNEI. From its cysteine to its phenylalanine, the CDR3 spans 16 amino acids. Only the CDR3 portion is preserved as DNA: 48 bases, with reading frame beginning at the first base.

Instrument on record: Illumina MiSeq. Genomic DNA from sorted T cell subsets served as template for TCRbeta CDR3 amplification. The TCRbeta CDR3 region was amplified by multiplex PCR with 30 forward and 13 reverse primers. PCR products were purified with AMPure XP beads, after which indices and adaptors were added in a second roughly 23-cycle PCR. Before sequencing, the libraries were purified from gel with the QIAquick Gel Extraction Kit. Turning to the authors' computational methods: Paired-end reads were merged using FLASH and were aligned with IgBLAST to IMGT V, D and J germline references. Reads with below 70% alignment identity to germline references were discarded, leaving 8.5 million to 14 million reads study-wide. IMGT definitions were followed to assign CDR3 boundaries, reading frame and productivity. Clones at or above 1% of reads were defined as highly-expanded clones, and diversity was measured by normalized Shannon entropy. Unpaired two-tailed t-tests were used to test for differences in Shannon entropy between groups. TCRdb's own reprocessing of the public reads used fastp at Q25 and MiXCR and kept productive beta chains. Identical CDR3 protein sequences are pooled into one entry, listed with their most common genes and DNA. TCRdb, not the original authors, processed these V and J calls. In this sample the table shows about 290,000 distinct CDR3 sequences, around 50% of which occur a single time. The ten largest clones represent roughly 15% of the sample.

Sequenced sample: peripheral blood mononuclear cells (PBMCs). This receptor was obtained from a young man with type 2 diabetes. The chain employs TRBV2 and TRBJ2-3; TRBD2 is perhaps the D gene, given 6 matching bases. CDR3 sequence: CASMDGSSPSTDTQYF. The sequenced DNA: TGTGCCAGCATGGACGGGAGCAGCCCTAGCACAGATACGCAGTATTTT. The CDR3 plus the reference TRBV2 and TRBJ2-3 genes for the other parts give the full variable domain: EPEVTQTPSHQVTQMGQEVILRCVPISNHLYFYWYRQILGQKVEFLVSFYNNEISEKSEIFDDQFSVERPDGSNFTLKIRSTKLEDSAMYFCASMDGSSPSTDTQYFGPGTRLTVL.